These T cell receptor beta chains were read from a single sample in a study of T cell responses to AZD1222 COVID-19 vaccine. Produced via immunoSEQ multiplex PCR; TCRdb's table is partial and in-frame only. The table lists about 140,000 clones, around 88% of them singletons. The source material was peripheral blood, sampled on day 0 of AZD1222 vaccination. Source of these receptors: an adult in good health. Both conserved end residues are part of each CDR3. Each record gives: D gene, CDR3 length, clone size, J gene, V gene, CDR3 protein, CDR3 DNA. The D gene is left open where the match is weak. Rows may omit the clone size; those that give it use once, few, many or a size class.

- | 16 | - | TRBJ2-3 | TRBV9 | CASSVGVRGSADTQYF | TGTGCCAGCAGCGTAGGCGTAAGAGGGAGCGCAGATACGCAGTATTTT
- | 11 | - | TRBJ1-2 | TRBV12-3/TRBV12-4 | CASTTGYGYTF | TGTGCCAGCACTACAGGGTATGGCTACACCTTC
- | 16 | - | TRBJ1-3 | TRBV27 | CASRSNRPLSGNTIYF | TGTGCCAGCAGATCCAATAGACCGCTCTCTGGAAACACCATATATTTT
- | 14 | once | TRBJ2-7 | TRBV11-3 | CASSLTVGAGEQYF | TGTGCCAGCAGCTTGACGGTCGGGGCCGGGGAGCAGTACTTC
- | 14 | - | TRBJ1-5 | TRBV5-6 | CASSFWGPNQPQHF | TGTGCCAGCAGCTTCTGGGGTCCTAATCAGCCCCAGCATTTT
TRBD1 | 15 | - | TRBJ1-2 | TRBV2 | CASLFGTGLGYGYTF | TGTGCCAGCTTATTCGGGACAGGGTTAGGCTATGGCTACACCTTC
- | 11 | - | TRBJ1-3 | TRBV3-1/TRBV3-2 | CASSQVDTIYF | TGTGCCAGCAGCCAAGTGGACACCATATATTTT
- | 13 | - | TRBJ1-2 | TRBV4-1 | CASSVGLNYGYTF | TGCGCCAGCAGCGTGGGACTGAACTATGGCTACACCTTC
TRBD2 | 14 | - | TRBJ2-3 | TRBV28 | CATESGAGTDTQYF | TGTGCCACCGAAAGCGGGGCCGGCACAGATACGCAGTATTTT
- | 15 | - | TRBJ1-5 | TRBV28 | CASRTIGQHYQPQHF | TGTGCCAGCAGAACAATTGGACAGCATTATCAGCCCCAGCATTTT
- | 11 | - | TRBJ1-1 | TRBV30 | CAWSVGTEAFF | TGTGCCTGGAGTGTCGGCACTGAAGCTTTCTTT
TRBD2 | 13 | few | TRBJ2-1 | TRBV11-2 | CASSFSGSREQFF | TGTGCCAGCAGCTTTAGCGGGAGCCGGGAGCAGTTCTTC
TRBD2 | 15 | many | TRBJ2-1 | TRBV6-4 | CASRSGRDDRNEQFF | TGTGCCAGTCGGAGCGGGAGGGACGACCGGAATGAGCAGTTCTTC
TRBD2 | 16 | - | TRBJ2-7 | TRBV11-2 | CASSPTSGGVGHEQYF | TGTGCCAGCAGCCCTACTAGCGGGGGAGTTGGGCACGAGCAGTACTTC
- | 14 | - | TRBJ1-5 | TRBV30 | CAWSRGTSNQPQHF | TGTGCCTGGAGCAGGGGAACGAGCAATCAGCCCCAGCATTTT
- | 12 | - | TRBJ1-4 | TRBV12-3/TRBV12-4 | CASRPLGEKLFF | TGTGCCAGCAGGCCACTAGGAGAAAAACTGTTTTTT
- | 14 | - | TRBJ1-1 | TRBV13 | CASSLGRRNTEAFF | TGTGCCAGCAGCTTGGGACGGAGGAACACTGAAGCTTTCTTT
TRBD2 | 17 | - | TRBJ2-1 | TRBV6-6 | CASRRPGLAGAVNEQFF | TGTGCCAGCAGACGACCGGGACTAGCGGGAGCAGTGAATGAGCAGTTCTTC
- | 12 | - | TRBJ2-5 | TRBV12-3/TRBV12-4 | CASSLLKETQYF | TGTGCCAGCAGTCTGTTAAAAGAGACCCAGTACTTC
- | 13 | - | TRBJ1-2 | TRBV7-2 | CASTQLTNRGYTF | TGTGCCAGCACCCAACTGACCAACCGGGGCTACACCTTC
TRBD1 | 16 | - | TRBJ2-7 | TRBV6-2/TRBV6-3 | CASSQRPGQGVHEQYF | TGTGCCAGCAGTCAACGCCCGGGACAGGGGGTCCACGAGCAGTACTTC
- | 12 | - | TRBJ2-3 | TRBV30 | CAWRAAPDTQYF | TGTGCCTGGAGGGCGGCCCCGGATACGCAGTATTTT
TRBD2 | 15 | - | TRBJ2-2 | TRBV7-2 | CASSLIAGGSGELFF | TGTGCCAGCAGCTTAATAGCGGGAGGGTCCGGGGAGCTGTTTTTT
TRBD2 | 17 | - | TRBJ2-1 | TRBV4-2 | CASSQDGTSGSMNEQFF | TGTGCCAGCAGCCAAGATGGGACTAGCGGGAGTATGAATGAGCAGTTCTTC
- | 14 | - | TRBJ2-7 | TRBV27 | CASLAVDRPYEQYF | TGTGCCAGCTTGGCAGTCGACAGGCCTTACGAGCAGTACTTC
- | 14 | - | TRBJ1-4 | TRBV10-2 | CASHAGGKKEKLFF | TGCGCCAGCCACGCCGGGGGGAAGAAAGAAAAACTGTTTTTT
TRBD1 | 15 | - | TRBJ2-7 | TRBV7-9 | CASTPKGTGYYEQYF | TGTGCCAGCACCCCCAAGGGGACAGGGTATTACGAGCAGTACTTC
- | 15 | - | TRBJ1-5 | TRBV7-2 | CASSGTWDRYQPQHF | TGTGCCAGCAGCGGGACCTGGGACCGCTATCAGCCCCAGCATTTT
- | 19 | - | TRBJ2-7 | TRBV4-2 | CASSQVSPRRGGYPYEQYF | TGTGCCAGCAGCCAAGTGTCCCCCCGTCGGGGAGGCTATCCCTACGAGCAGTACTTC
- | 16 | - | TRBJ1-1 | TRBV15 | CATSRDYRGSLTEAFF | TGTGCCACCAGCAGAGATTATCGGGGGAGTTTAACTGAAGCTTTCTTT
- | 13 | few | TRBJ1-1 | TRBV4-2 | CASSPIQNTEAFF | TGTGCCAGCAGCCCAATACAGAACACTGAAGCTTTCTTT
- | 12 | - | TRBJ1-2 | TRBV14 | CASQLGIGDYTF | TGTGCCAGCCAGCTAGGCATAGGAGACTACACCTTC
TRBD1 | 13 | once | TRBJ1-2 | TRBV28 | CASRTTGGYGYTF | TGTGCCAGCAGGACTACAGGGGGCTATGGCTACACCTTC
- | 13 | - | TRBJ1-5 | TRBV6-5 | CASSFDSNQPQHF | TGTGCCAGCAGTTTCGATAGCAATCAGCCCCAGCATTTT
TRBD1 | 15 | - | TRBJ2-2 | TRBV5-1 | CASALGQASTGELFF | TGCGCCAGCGCTCTGGGACAGGCGAGCACCGGGGAGCTGTTTTTT
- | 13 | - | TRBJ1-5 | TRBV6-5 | CASRRTQVSPQHF | TGTGCCAGCAGACGAACGCAGGTGTCGCCCCAGCATTTT
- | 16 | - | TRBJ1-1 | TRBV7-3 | CASSLTRAEMNTEAFF | TGTGCCAGCAGCTTAACGAGGGCGGAGATGAACACTGAAGCTTTCTTT
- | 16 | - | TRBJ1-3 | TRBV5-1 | CASSRLQGTSGNTIYF | TGCGCCAGCAGCCGACTACAGGGAACCTCTGGAAACACCATATATTTT
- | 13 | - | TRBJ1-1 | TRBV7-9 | CASSLEGATEAFF | TGTGCCAGCAGCTTAGAAGGCGCCACTGAAGCTTTCTTT
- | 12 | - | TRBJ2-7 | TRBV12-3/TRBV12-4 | CASRGNSYEQYF | TGTGCCAGCAGGGGTAATTCCTACGAGCAGTACTTC
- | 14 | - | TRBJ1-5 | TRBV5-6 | CASSFWVGDQPQHF | TGTGCCAGCAGCTTTTGGGTCGGAGATCAGCCCCAGCATTTT
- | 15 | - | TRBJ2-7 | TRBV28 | CASGSSSGFIYEQYF | TGTGCCAGCGGTAGTTCGTCGGGATTCATTTACGAGCAGTACTTC
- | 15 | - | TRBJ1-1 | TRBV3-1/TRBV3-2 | CASSQDLGRGTEAFF | TGTGCCAGCAGCCAAGATTTGGGGCGCGGCACTGAAGCTTTCTTT
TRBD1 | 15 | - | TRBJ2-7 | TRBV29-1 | CSVGLADRASYEQYF | TGCAGCGTTGGTCTTGCGGACAGGGCCTCCTACGAGCAGTACTTC
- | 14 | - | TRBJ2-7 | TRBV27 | CASRGGGGLYEQYF | TGTGCCAGCAGGGGGGGCGGGGGACTCTACGAGCAGTACTTC
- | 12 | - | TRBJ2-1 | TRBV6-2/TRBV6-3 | CASSWDYNEQFF | TGTGCCAGCAGTTGGGACTACAATGAGCAGTTCTTC
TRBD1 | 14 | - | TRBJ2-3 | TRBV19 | CASSLTGDTDTQYF | TGTGCCAGTAGCTTGACAGGGGACACAGATACGCAGTATTTT